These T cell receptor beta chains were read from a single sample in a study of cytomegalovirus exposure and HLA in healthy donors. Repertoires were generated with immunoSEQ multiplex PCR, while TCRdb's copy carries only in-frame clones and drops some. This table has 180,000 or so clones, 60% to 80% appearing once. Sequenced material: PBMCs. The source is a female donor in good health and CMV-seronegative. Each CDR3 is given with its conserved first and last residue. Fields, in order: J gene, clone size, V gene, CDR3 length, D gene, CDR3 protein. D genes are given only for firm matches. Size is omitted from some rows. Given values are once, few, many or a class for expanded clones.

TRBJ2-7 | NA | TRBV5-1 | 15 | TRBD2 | CASSLAGTRRDEQYF
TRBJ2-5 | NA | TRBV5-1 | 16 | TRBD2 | CASSLESGRPQETQYF
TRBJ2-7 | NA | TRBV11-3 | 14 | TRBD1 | CASSNGQGVGEQYF
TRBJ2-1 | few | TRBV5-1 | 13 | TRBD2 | CASMASGNNEQFF
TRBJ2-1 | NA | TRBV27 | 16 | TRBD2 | CASSFWRGGIGNEQFF
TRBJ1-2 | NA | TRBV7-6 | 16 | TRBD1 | CASSLSGPGTGQGYTF
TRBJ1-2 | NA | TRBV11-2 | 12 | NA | CASSLFSFGYTF
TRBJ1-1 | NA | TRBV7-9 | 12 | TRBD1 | CASSSTGTEAFF
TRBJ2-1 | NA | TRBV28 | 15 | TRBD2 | CASRGSGSRYNEQFF
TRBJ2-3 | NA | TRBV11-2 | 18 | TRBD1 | CASTPRTGGKLHTDTQYF
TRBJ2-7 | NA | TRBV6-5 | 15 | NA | CASSPSEGSSYEQYF
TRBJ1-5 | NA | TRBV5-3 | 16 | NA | CARSVGVEGYNQPQHF
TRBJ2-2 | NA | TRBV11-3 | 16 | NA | CASSLWSGLSTGELFF
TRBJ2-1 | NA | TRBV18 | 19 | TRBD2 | CASSPGPPGEGGSYNEQFF
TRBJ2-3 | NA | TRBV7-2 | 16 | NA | CASSLGARPSTDTQYF
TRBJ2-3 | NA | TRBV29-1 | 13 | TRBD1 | CSVGTGVQDTQYF
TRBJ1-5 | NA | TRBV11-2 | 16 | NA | CASSLDATAYNQPQHF
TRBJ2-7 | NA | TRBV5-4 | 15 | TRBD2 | CASSLGSSGALEQYF
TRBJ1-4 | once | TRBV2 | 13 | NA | CASFDPRDEKLFF
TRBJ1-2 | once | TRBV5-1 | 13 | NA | CASSPDSDYGYTF
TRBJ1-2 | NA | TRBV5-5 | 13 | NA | CASSNRPNYGYTF
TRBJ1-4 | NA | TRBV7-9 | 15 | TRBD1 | CASSQRGQGSEKLFF
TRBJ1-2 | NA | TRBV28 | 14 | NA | CASSLSGLSGGYTF
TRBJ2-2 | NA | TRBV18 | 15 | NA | CASSLPGSNTGELFF
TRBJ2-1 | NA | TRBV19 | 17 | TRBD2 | CASSMAAGTSGNNEQFF
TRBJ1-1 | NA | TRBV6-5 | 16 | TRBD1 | CASSYQGQGPNTEAFF
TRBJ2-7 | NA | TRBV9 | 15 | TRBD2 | CASSPTGGATYEQYF
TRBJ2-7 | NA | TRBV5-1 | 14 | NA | CASSLPTGSGEQYF
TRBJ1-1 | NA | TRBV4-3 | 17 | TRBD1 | CASSPTYLQGARTEAFF
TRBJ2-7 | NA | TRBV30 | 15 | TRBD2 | CAWSPTGTIPFGQYF
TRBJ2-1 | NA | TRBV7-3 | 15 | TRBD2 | CASSPGLAGYNEQFF
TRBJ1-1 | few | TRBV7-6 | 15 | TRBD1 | CASSYPTGEGTEAFF
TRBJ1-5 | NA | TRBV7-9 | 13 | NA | CASSRTDNQPQHF
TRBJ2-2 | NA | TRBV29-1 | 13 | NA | CSVGVGAGGELFF
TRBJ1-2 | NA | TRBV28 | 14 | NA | CASSLVQGNYGYTF
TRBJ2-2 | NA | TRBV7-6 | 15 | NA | CASSLGANGAGELFF
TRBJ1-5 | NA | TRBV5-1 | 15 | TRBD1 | CASSLDRGSNQPQHF
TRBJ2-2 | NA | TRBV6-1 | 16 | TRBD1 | CASSEGTGANTGELFF
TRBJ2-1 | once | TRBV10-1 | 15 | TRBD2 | CASSKTSGRSTSQFF
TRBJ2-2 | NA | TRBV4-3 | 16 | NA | CASSQDWRGHTGELFF
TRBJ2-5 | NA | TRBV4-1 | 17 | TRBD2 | CASSQDLASGRWETQYF
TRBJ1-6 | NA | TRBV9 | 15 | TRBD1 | CASSAGTASNSPLHF
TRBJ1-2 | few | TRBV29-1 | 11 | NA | CSVLQDYGYTF
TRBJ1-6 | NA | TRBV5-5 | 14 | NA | CASSLNGDNSPLHF
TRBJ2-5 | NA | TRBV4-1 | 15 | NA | CASSQVEFSGETQYF
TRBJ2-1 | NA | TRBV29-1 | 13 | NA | CSVVVSDYNEQFF
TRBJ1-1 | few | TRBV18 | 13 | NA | CASSQGIDTEAFF
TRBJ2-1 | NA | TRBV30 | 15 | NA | CAWSVSGGTYNEQFF
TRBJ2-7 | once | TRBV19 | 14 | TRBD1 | CASSARGLIYEQYF
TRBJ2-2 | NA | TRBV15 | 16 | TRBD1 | CATSREGTGDTGELFF
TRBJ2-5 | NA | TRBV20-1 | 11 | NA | CSGEIQETQYF